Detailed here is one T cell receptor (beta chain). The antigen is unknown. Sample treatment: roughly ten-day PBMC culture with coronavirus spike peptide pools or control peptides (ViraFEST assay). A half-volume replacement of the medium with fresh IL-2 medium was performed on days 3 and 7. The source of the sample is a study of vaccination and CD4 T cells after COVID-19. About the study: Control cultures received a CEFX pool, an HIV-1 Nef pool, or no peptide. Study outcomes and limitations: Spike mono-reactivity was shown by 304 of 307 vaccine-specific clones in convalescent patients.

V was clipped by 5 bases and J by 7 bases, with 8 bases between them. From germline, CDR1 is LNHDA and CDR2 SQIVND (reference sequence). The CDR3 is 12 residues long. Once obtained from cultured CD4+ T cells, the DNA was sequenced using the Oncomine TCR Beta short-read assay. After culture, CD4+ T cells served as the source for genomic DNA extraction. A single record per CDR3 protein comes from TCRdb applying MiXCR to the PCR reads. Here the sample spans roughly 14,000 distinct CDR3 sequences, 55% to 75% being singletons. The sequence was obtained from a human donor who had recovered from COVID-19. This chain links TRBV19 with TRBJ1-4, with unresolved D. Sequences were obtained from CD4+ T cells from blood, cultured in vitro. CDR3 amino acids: CASSPTPEKLFF. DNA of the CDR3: TGTGCCAGTAGTCCAACCCCTGAAAAACTGTTTTTT.